The T cell receptor (beta chain) described here comes from a study of T cells in Graves' hyperthyroidism and ophthalmopathy. V was pared by 2 bases and J by 2 bases, with 16 bases between. Germline V gene data show CDR1 as MNHNY and CDR2 as SVGAGI (reference sequence). The CDR3 extends over 18 amino acids. There are a few counts of this clonotype. Its matching antigen is unknown. Amplified TCR beta CDR3 regions derived from RNA transcripts. HTBI primers were used for first-round RT-PCR of the TCR CDR3. A single record per CDR3 protein comes from TCRdb applying MiXCR to the multiplex PCR reads. Counted here are over 250,000 distinct CDR3 sequences, around 20% occurring once; the ten biggest clones make up about 60%. Whole-study findings and limits: The model anticipated ophthalmopathy a median around six months pre-onset.

This receptor was identified in a man aged 25 to 45 with Graves' ophthalmopathy. This sequence joins TRBV6-6 and TRBJ2-6, with D perhaps TRBD2 (5 bases). Sequencing input: blood. Here the CDR3 reads CASSYQWRLSTGANVLTF. In nucleotides, the CDR3 is TGTGCCAGCAGTTACCAATGGAGGTTAAGCACTGGGGCCAACGTCCTGACTTTC.